These 27 T cell receptor beta chains were all obtained from the same sample, sequenced in a study of T cells in localized non-small cell lung cancer. Only in-frame clones appear in the TCRdb table, and some are missing; sequencing was by immunoSEQ multiplex PCR. The sample records about 33,000 clones, approximately 90% being singletons. The input for sequencing was peripheral blood, taken before any cancer treatment. The receptors originated from a male donor aged 60 or older with stage III lung adenocarcinoma.

The chain uses TRBV6-5 and TRBJ1-2, with D perhaps TRBD1 (5 bases). The CDR3 has 14 residues. Germline V lookup: CDR1 MNHEY, CDR2 SVGAGI. V lost 5 bases to trimming and J lost 3 bases, with 13 bases between them. The CDR3 coding sequence is TGTGCCAGCAGTAGGAAGGGGCACGACTATGGCTACACCTTC. It specifies CASSRKGHDYGYTF.

The rearrangement uses TRBV25-1 and TRBJ2-7, with TRBD1 identical over 9 bases. The ends lost 1 base at V and 5 bases at J; junction bases unmatched: 6. The CDR3 totals 15 residues. Germline V gene sequence: CDR1 MGHDK, CDR2 SYGVNS. CDR3 protein: CASSESNRGLNEQYF. The CDR3 nucleotides read TGTGCCAGCAGTGAATCTAACAGGGGGCTTAACGAGCAGTACTTC.

This chain uses TRBV6-1 with TRBJ2-5; 10 bases match TRBD1. The germline gives CDR1 MNHNS, CDR2 SASEGT. The CDR3 length is 14 residues. The ends lost 5 bases at V and 5 bases at J; junction bases unmatched: 5. For the CDR3, the DNA is TGTGCCAGCAGTCGACAGGGGGCATATGAGACCCAGTACTTC. This sequence encodes CASSRQGAYETQYF.

The V call is TRBV5-4, the J call TRBJ2-7; tentative D call: TRBD2 (7 bases). The V end lost 0 bases, the J end lost 3 bases, and 16 bases lay between the germline ends. Germline CDR1 is SGHNT and CDR2 is YYREEE (reference sequence). CDR3 length: 16 amino acids. The CDR3 coding sequence is TGTGCCAGCAGCTTGGCTGGGGGGGGCGCTGACTACGAGCAGTACTTC. Protein: CASSLAGGGADYEQYF.

The chain recombines TRBV7-9 with TRBJ2-2, with D uncertain. The CDR3 length is 16 residues. CDR1 and CDR2 from the germline V gene are SEHNR and FQNEAQ (reference sequence). V was cut by 5 bases and J by 0 bases, with 13 bases left in between. The CDR3 sequence is CASSPRIWANTGELFF. The CDR3 DNA is TGTGCCAGCAGCCCGAGGATTTGGGCGAACACCGGGGAGCTGTTTTTT.

V usage is TRBV28 and J usage is TRBJ1-1; D is ambiguous. CDR1 MDHEN and CDR2 SYDVKM come from the germline V gene. With 7 bases removed from V and 5 bases from J, the gap between germline ends came to 14 bases. CDR3 length: 13 amino acids. The DNA for the CDR3 is TGTGCCAGCACTCTCCCCCTCAATACTGAAGCTTTCTTT. It is translated as CASTLPLNTEAFF.

The chain has TRBV21-1 and TRBJ1-1; the listed D gene, TRBD1, was not tested against the DNA. TRBV21-1 is a known pseudogene. CDR3 size: 12 residues. Written as DNA, the CDR3 is TGTGCCAGCTCCCAGGGTGACACTGAAGCTTTCTTT. Translating it yields CASSQGDTEAFF.

The V and J genes are TRBV6-6 and TRBJ1-5; the D gene is possibly TRBD1 (6 bases). The length of the CDR3 is 15 residues. V dropped 7 bases and J dropped 3 bases, with 16 bases sitting between them. CDR1 MNHNY and CDR2 SVGAGI come from the germline V gene (reference sequence). The CDR3 protein is CASTLDSPDNQPQHF. Written as DNA, the CDR3 is TGTGCCAGCACCCTGGACAGTCCGGACAATCAGCCCCAGCATTTT.

The V call is TRBV10-1, the J call TRBJ2-3; the match to TRBD2 covers 7 bases. Germline V gene lookup returns CDR1 WNHNN and CDR2 SYGVQD (reference sequence). The ends lost 5 bases at V and 0 bases at J; junction bases unmatched: 5. The CDR3 contains 15 residues. The CDR3 loop reads CASSTRTSSTDTQYF. CDR3 coding DNA: TGCGCCAGCAGTACGAGGACTAGTAGCACAGATACGCAGTATTTT.

The gene calls are TRBV4-2 and TRBJ1-5; D remains ambiguous. CDR3 length: 13 residues. V lost 0 bases, J lost 11 bases, and 11 bases lay in between. In germline, CDR1 is LGHNA, CDR2 YNFKEQ. The CDR3 DNA is TGTGCCAGCAGCCAAGATGGAGTTAAGGCCCAGCATTTT. The encoded protein is CASSQDGVKAQHF.

The chain combines TRBV30 with TRBJ2-7; 12 bases match TRBD1. Germline-derived CDR1 and CDR2 are GTSNPN and SVGIG (reference sequence). J was trimmed by 7 bases and V by 2 bases; bases with no gene match: 12. The CDR3 runs 16 residues. The CDR3 region is CAWSTTPGQGASEQYF. CDR3 DNA: TGTGCCTGGAGTACGACTCCGGGACAGGGGGCAAGTGAGCAGTACTTC.

This clone was detected a few times. The chain recombines TRBV11-3 with TRBJ2-1; TRBD1 might be the D (5 bases). Germline V gene lookup returns CDR1 SGHNT and CDR2 YENEEA. The V gene lost 0 bases and the J gene lost 10 bases, with 7 bases spanning the gap. The CDR3 is made up of 12 amino acids. The CDR3 DNA is TGTGCCAGCAGCTTAGAAAACAGGGAGCAGTTCTTC. It codes for CASSLENREQFF. The full variable domain, in which reference TRBV11-3 and TRBJ2-1 provide the parts outside the CDR3, is EAGVVQSPRYKIIEKKQPVAFWCNPISGHNTLYWYLQNLGQGPELLIRYENEEAVDDSQLPKDRFSAERLKGVDSTLKIQPAELGDSAVYLCASSLENREQFFGPGTRLTVL.

The chain is built from TRBV6-6 and TRBJ2-5, with TRBD2 matching over 7 bases. The CDR3 is 16 residues long. CDR1 MNHNY and CDR2 SVGAGI come from the germline V gene (reference sequence). Unmatched junction bases numbered 7, after V lost 2 bases and J lost 1 base. CDR3 sequence reads: CASSYGGTISQETQYF. The CDR3 DNA is TGTGCCAGCAGTTACGGCGGGACTATCAGCCAAGAGACCCAGTACTTC.

The gene calls are TRBV7-9 and TRBJ1-1; D is undetermined. The CDR3 covers 15 residues. Germline assignment: CDR1 SEHNR and CDR2 FQNEAQ (reference sequence). Trimming cost V 6 bases and J 4 bases, with 18 bases left between them. This chain's CDR3 is CASRRELNGSTEAFF. The CDR3 region has the DNA TGTGCCAGCAGACGGGAATTAAATGGGAGCACTGAAGCTTTCTTT. Variable domain in full (rest from reference TRBV7-9 and TRBJ1-1): DTGVSQNPRHKITKRGQNVTFRCDPISEHNRLYWYRQTLGQGPEFLTYFQNEAQLEKSRLLSDRFSAERPKGSFSTLEIQRTEQGDSAMYLCASRRELNGSTEAFFGQGTRLTVV.

The chain combines TRBV4-2 with TRBJ1-1; 7 bases are a match to TRBD1. The CDR3 extends over 15 amino acids. Germline CDR1 is LGHNA and CDR2 is YNFKEQ. After removal of 4 bases from V and 0 bases from J, the junction contained 5 bases not matched to a gene. The CDR3 DNA is TGTGCCAGCAGCCTCCCCGGGACAGTGAACACTGAAGCTTTCTTT. Protein sequence: CASSLPGTVNTEAFF.

J is TRBJ2-1 and V is TRBV2, with 7 positions matching TRBD2. V dropped 2 bases and J dropped 9; count of bases not matched to a gene: 4. The CDR3 length is 13 residues. Germline CDR1 reads SNHLY; CDR2 reads FYNNEI. CDR3 protein: CASSERTGGEQFF. For the CDR3, the DNA is TGTGCCAGCAGTGAACGTACGGGGGGTGAGCAGTTCTTC.

This sequence joins TRBV5-1 and TRBJ1-1; no definite D call. V lost 0 bases and J 2 bases, leaving 5 bases between the germline ends. Per germline, CDR1 SGHRS and CDR2 YFSETQ. The length of the CDR3 is 13 residues. CDR3 nucleotides: TGCGCCAGCAGCTTGGACAGCAACACTGAAGCTTTCTTT. Protein: CASSLDSNTEAFF.

V and J are TRBV5-4 and TRBJ1-2, with 11 bases identical to TRBD1. The CDR3 runs to 15 residues. The V gene end was trimmed by 4 bases and the J gene end by 4 bases; junction bases not matched to a gene: 6. Germline V gene sequence: CDR1 SGHNT, CDR2 YYREEE (reference sequence). The CDR3 here is CASSPRDRGAYGYTF. The DNA of the CDR3 is TGTGCCAGCAGCCCCCGGGACAGGGGGGCCTATGGCTACACCTTC.

The rearrangement uses TRBV7-9 and TRBJ2-7; D is perhaps TRBD1 (5 bases). In germline, CDR1 is SEHNR, CDR2 FQNEAQ (reference sequence). Trimming left V 7 bases short and J 6 bases short, with 13 bases between. The CDR3 has 12 amino acids. CDR3 region: CASNQGTSEQYF. The DNA of the CDR3 is TGTGCCAGCAATCAGGGTACAAGCGAGCAGTACTTC.

CDR3 sequence: CATRPTDGTKEFF. The DNA for the CDR3 is TGTGCCACCAGGCCCACCGATGGGACTAAGGAGTTCTTC. The V and J genes are TRBV7-9 and TRBJ2-1, with 7 bases matching TRBD2. The CDR3 loop spans 13 amino acids. J was trimmed by 14 bases and V by 10 bases; bases with no gene match: 17. The germline CDR1 and CDR2 sequences are SEHNR and FQNEAQ (reference sequence).

In DNA, the CDR3 is TGTGCCAGCAGCTTTGACAGGAACTATGGCTACACCTTC. This codes for CASSFDRNYGYTF. The chain uses TRBV7-2 and TRBJ1-2, with D perhaps matching TRBD1 (6 bases). CDR1 and CDR2 (germline): SGHTA, FQGNSA. This CDR3 comprises 13 residues. V lost 3 bases and J 2 bases, leaving 7 bases between the germline ends.

The chain employs TRBV19 and TRBJ2-3; D is possibly TRBD1 (5 bases). V lost 6 bases and J 6 bases, leaving 10 bases between the germline ends. This CDR3 contains 12 residues. Germline V lookup: CDR1 LNHDA, CDR2 SQIVND (reference sequence). Here the CDR3 DNA reads TGTGCCAGTAGGCTTTCAGGGGATACGCAGTATTTT. Translation: CASRLSGDTQYF.

This chain uses TRBV19 with TRBJ2-4; possibly TRBD1 or TRBD2 for D (5 bases each). The V gene lost 4 bases and the J gene lost 0 bases, with 16 bases spanning the gap. The CDR3 spans 17 residues. Looked up from germline, CDR1 is LNHDA and CDR2 is SQIVND (reference sequence). CDR3 region: CASSKGTVLLAKNIQYF. CDR3 coding DNA: TGTGCCAGTAGTAAGGGGACGGTACTACTAGCCAAAAACATTCAGTACTTC.

The chain combines TRBV15 with TRBJ2-4, with D perhaps TRBD1 or TRBD2 (5 bases each). CDR3 length: 11 amino acids. The germline gives CDR1 LNHNV, CDR2 YYDKDF (reference sequence). Trimming removed 5 bases at V and 10 bases at J, with 9 bases between. CDR3 loop: CATSPGTIQYF. The CDR3 DNA sequence: TGTGCCACCAGCCCTGGGACGATTCAGTACTTC.

The J gene is TRBJ2-5, the V gene TRBV6-5; 14 nucleotides agree with TRBD2. The CDR3 loop spans 15 amino acids. Germline V gene lookup returns CDR1 MNHEY and CDR2 SVGAGI. Germline trimming cut 5 bases from V and 5 bases from J; bases unmatched to any gene: 4. The CDR3 sequence: CASSVGLAGAETQYF. The CDR3 DNA is TGTGCCAGCAGTGTGGGACTAGCGGGAGCGGAGACCCAGTACTTC.

The gene calls are TRBV15 and TRBJ2-2, with D unclear. Looked up from germline, CDR1 is LNHNV and CDR2 is YYDKDF (reference sequence). Trimming removed 2 bases from V and 4 bases from J, with 2 bases in between. CDR3 length equals 12 residues. The CDR3 spells CATSRFTGELFF. As DNA, the CDR3 is TGTGCCACCAGCAGATTCACCGGGGAGCTGTTTTTT.

This clone was counted once. V usage is TRBV7-7 and J usage is TRBJ2-2, with 9 bases fitting TRBD2. V lost 6 bases and J lost 6; bases outside the gene matches: 14. Germline V gene lookup returns CDR1 SSHAT and CDR2 FNYEAQ (reference sequence). The CDR3 covers 17 residues. CDR3 residues: CASSSRLAGVSPGELFF. In DNA form, the CDR3 reads TGTGCCAGCAGTTCACGATTAGCGGGAGTAAGTCCCGGGGAGCTGTTTTTT. Supplemented by reference TRBV7-7 and TRBJ2-2, the full variable domain reads GAGVSQSPRYKVTKRGQDVTLRCDPISSHATLYWYQQALGQGPEFLTYFNYEAQPDKSGLPSDRFSAERPEGSISTLTIQRTEQRDSAMYRCASSSRLAGVSPGELFFGEGSRLTVL.